Listed here are 8 T cell receptor beta chains from one sample, sequenced in a study of T cells after yellow fever vaccination. MiXCR, run by TCRdb on the 5' RACE reads, gives a single entry per CDR3 protein. The table includes over 110,000 distinct CDR3 sequences, over 7% detected once. Sequenced material: CD4+ T cells sorted from PBMCs, taken 5 days after the yellow fever booster vaccination. These TCRs come from a young man who received the YFV17D yellow fever vaccine.

This clonotype was picked up a small number of times. The chain carries TRBV5-4 and TRBJ1-2; TRBD1 matches 9 bases. Per germline, CDR1 SGHNT and CDR2 YYREEE (reference sequence). The CDR3 runs 14 residues. Unmatched junction bases numbered 5, after V lost 4 bases and J lost 4 bases. Written as DNA, the CDR3 is TGTGCCAGCAGCGAGACAGGGGGGAGCTATGGCTACACCTTC. Protein sequence: CASSETGGSYGYTF.

This clonotype appeared many times. The chain joins TRBV9 to TRBJ2-3; perhaps TRBD1 as D (5 bases). In germline, CDR1 is SGDLS, CDR2 YYNGEE. The CDR3 length is 15 residues. V was pared by 4 bases and J by 5 bases, with 17 bases between. The CDR3 DNA reads as TGTGCCAGCAGCCCCCGACTGAGCCAGGGAGATACGCAGTATTTT. Its translation: CASSPRLSQGDTQYF.

This clonotype came up many times. The V and J genes are TRBV12-3 or TRBV12-4 and TRBJ2-5; the match to TRBD2 covers 14 bases. After removal of 6 bases from V and 4 bases from J, the junction contained 1 base not matched to a gene. There are 14 residues in the CDR3. In DNA, the CDR3 is TGTGCCAGCAGAGGACTAGCGGGAGGAGAGACCCAGTACTTC. This gives the protein CASRGLAGGETQYF.

Ten or more counts support this clonotype. The chain employs TRBV20-1 and TRBJ2-5, with 10 positions matching TRBD1. Trimming removed 0 bases from V and 2 bases from J; junction bases left unmatched: 3. The CDR3 runs 15 residues. Germline CDR1 and CDR2: DFQATT and SNEGSKA (reference sequence). CDR3 region: CSAREGTGEQETQYF. The CDR3 nucleotides are TGCAGTGCTAGAGAAGGGACAGGGGAGCAAGAGACCCAGTACTTC.

This clonotype was found many times. The chain employs TRBV7-9 and TRBJ2-5; D remains unclear. With 2 bases removed from V and 1 base from J, the gap between germline ends came to 8 bases. This CDR3 is 14 amino acids long. Germline values: CDR1 SEHNR, CDR2 FQNEAQ (reference sequence). As DNA, the CDR3 is TGTGCCAGCAGCTTACCAGTCGCCCAAGAGACCCAGTACTTC. This sequence encodes CASSLPVAQETQYF.

This clonotype was seen at least ten times. The DNA for the CDR3 is TGTGCCAGCAGCACAGCGGGTCCTCCGGATACGCAGTATTTT. This gives the protein CASSTAGPPDTQYF. This rearrangement joins TRBV11-2 to TRBJ2-3; D might be TRBD2 (6 bases). The germline gives CDR1 SGHAT, CDR2 FQNNGV. Trimming pared 5 bases from V and 6 bases from J, leaving 15 bases between. The CDR3 runs to 14 residues.

CDR3 region: CASSPGTDSKYEQFF. CDR3 DNA sequence: TGTGCCAGCTCACCAGGGACGGACAGTAAATATGAGCAGTTCTTC. The chain has TRBV18 and TRBJ2-1; possible D gene TRBD1, 6 bases. V was trimmed by 2 bases and J by 8 bases, leaving 16 bases between them. There are 15 residues in the CDR3. CDR1 is KGHSH, CDR2 LQKENI, per germline. The entire variable domain, with the rest obtained from reference TRBV18 and TRBJ2-1, is as follows: NAGVMQNPRHLVRRRGQEARLRCSPMKGHSHVYWYRQLPEEGLKFMVYLQKENIIDESGMPKERFSAEFPKEGPSILRIQQVVRGDSAAYFCASSPGTDSKYEQFFGPGTRLTVL.

This clonotype has a count of ten or more. This chain uses TRBV5-1 with TRBJ2-1; no definite D call. This CDR3 spans 15 amino acids. V was trimmed by 2 bases and J by 1 base, leaving 10 bases between them. Germline CDR1 SGHRS, CDR2 YFSETQ. The CDR3 nucleotides are TGCGCCAGCAGCTTCGAAGCGCCGTCCTACAATGAGCAGTTCTTC. This translates into CASSFEAPSYNEQFF.